This T cell receptor beta chain was found in a study of blood T cell repertoires in COVID-19 (TCRdb year 2020). Regarding the complete study: The collaborator samples originated in the United States, Italy and Spain and spanned the acute and convalescent phases of COVID-19. The prospective study material was composed of cDNA or gDNA derived from T cells, B-cell-depleted T cells, or PBMCs. Deeply sampled blood TCRbeta repertoires from subjects exposed to, actively infected with, or recovered from COVID-19 were included in the dataset. The repertoires were released in a freely available public database meant as a resource for research on the immune response to SARS-CoV-2. Samples were obtained from the ongoing ImmuneRACE study (first 160 participants) and from 1,200 or so subjects provided by 6 global collaborators. Nearly every sample came with metadata listing a de-identified subject ID, COVID-19 status, age in years and sex. Where HLA class I and class II types were available, the types were taken from metadata supplied by the sample provider, not from assay-based typing. Overall results and qualifications from the work: How much clinical and demographic metadata was included differed by source and by participant, and the metadata was provided uncurated.

Another Seattle source contributed samples from volunteer blood donors who had recovered from COVID-19. Each collaborating institution followed its own protocols to collect whole blood in K2EDTA tubes. For TCRbeta analysis, collaborators shipped samples as frozen whole blood, isolated PBMCs, or DNA extracted from either of those sample types. V gives up 0 bases and J gives up 2 bases, and the segment between their germline ends measures 5 bases. According to the germline V gene (reference sequence), CDR1 reads SGHNT and CDR2 reads YYREEE. From the cysteine through the phenylalanine, the CDR3 covers 13 amino acids. The kept DNA is CDR3 alone, 39 bases in frame from the first base. Concerning this clone: What antigen it recognizes has not been identified. Base quality data are lacking; no much larger clone is found one base away. The sample carries other DNA sequences with the same CDR3.

The immunoSEQ Assay, a bias-controlled multiplex PCR, was used to amplify TCRbeta CDR3 regions from genomic DNA. The paper's data handling went like this. Within the assay, amplification of reference gene primers was used to estimate how many nucleated cells each sample contained. To quantify the absolute abundance of each unique TCRbeta CDR3 rearrangement, sequence reads were collapsed and filtered. For each sample, productive Simpson clonality was calculated as the square root of Simpson's diversity index across productive rearrangements. TCRdb re-hosts the immuneACCESS table, in-frame sequences only. Its copies lack some clones; in the studies checked, an unresolved V gene accounts for under half of them, and the cause for the rest is not known. V, J and clone size derive from that table, while D and trimming were established from the DNA sequence. The sample yields fewer than 200,000 clones; roughly nine tenths were counted once. Clones ranked in the top ten supply 1.5% to 2% of the sample.

This clonotype originated in a man aged 18 to 30 who had recovered from COVID-19. This sequence uses TRBV5-4 and TRBJ1-2, with the D gene too uncertain to name. Input material: peripheral blood. The nucleotides read TGTGCCAGCAGCTTGGACACGAACTATGGCTACACCTTC. Its protein reads: CASSLDTNYGYTF.